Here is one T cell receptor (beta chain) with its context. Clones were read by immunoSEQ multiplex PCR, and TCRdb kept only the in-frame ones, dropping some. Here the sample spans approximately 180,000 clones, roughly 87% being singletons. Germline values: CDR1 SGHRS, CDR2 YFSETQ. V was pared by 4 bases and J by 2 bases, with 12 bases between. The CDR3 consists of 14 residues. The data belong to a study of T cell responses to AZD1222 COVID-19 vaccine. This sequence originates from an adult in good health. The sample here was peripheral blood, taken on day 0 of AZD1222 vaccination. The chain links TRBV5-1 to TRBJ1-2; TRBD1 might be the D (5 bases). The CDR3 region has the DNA TGCGCCAGCAGCCCGGGGACGGCAAACTATGGCTACACCTTC. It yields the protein CASSPGTANYGYTF.